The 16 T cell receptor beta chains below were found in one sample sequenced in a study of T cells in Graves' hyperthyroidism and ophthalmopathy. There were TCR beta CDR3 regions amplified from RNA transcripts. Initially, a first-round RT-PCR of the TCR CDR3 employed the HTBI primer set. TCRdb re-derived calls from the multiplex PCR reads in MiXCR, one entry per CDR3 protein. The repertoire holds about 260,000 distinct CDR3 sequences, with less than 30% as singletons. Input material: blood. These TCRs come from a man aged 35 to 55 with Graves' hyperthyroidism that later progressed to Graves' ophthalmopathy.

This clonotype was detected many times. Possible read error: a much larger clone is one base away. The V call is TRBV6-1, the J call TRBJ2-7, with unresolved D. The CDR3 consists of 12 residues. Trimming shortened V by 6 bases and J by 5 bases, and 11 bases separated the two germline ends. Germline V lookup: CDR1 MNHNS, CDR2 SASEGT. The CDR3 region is CASRGGSHEQYF. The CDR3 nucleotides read TGTGCCAGCAGAGGCGGATCCCACGAGCAGTACTTC.

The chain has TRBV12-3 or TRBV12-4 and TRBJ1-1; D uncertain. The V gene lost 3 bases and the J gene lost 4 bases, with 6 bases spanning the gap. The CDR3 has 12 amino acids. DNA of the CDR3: TGTGCCAGCAGTTTGGCCTCCACTGAAGCTTTCTTT. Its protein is CASSLASTEAFF.

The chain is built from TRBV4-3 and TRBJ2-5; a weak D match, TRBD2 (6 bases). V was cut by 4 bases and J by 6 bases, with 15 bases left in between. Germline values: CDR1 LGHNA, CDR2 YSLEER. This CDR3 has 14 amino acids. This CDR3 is CASSPDRGGKTQYF. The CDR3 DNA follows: TGCGCCAGCAGCCCCGACAGAGGAGGGAAGACCCAGTACTTC.

The DNA of the CDR3 is TGTGCCACCTCGGGGGGACGGTCCTGGACTAGCGGGAATCGCTACGAGCAGTACTTC. Protein product: CATSGGRSWTSGNRYEQYF. This chain connects TRBV28 to TRBJ2-7; 12 bases are shared with TRBD2. V lost 10 bases and J lost 3; bases outside the gene matches: 22. The CDR3 spans 19 residues. Germline loops: CDR1 MDHEN, CDR2 SYDVKM.

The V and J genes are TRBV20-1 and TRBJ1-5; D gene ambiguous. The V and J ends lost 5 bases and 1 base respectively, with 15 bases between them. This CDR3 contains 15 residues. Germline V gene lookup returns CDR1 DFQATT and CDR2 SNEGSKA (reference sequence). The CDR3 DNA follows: TGCAGTGCTCGAAGTCCTGGGAGGAGCAATCAGCCCCAGCATTTT. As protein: CSARSPGRSNQPQHF.

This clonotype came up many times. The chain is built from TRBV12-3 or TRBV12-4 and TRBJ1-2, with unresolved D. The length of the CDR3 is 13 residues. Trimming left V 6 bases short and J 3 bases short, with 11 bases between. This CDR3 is CASSPTVYYGYTF. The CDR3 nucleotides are TGTGCCAGCAGCCCCACGGTATACTATGGCTACACCTTC.

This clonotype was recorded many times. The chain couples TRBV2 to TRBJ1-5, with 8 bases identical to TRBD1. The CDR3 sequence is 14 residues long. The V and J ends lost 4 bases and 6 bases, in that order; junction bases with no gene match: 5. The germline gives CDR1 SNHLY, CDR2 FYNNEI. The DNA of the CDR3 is TGTGCCAGCAGTGTTCTGGACAGGGCTCAGCCCCAGCATTTT. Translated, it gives CASSVLDRAQPQHF.

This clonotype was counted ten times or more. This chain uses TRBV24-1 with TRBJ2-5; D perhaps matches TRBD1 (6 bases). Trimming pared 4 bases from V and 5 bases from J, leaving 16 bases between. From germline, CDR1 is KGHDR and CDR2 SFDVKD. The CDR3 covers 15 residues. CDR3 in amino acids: CATSDQPGQSETQYF. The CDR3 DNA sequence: TGTGCCACCAGTGACCAGCCCGGACAGTCCGAGACCCAGTACTTC.

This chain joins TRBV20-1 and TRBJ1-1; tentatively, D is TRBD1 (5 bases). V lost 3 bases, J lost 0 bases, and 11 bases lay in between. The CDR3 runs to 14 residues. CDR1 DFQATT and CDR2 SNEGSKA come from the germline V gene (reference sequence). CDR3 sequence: CSASRDLMNTEAFF. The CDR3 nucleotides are TGCAGTGCTAGCAGGGACCTAATGAACACTGAAGCTTTCTTT.

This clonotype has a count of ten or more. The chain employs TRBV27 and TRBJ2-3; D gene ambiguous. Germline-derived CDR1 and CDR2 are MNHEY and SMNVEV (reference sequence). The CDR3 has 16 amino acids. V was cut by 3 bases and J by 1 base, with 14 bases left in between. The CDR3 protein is CASSFLRNSGTDTQYF. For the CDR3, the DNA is TGTGCCAGCAGTTTCCTACGGAACAGTGGCACAGATACGCAGTATTTT.

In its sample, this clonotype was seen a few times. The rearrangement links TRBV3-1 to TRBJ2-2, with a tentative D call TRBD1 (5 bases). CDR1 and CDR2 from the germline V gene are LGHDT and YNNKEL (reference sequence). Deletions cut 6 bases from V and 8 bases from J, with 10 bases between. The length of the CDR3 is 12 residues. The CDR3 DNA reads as TGTGCCAGCAGACTTCCAGGGGGGGAGCTGTTTTTT. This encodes CASRLPGGELFF.

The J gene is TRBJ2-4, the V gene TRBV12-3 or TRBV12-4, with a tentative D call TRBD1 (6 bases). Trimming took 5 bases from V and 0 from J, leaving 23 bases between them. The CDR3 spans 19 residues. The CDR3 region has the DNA TGTGCCAGCAGTAACAGGGAACCAACCTTTACTAAAGCCAAAAACATTCAGTACTTC. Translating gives CASSNREPTFTKAKNIQYF.

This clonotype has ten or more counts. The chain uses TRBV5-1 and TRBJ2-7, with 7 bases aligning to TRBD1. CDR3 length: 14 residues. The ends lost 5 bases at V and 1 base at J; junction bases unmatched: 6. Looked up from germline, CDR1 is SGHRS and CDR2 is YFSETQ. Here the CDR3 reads CASSQDRPSYEQYF. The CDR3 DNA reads TGCGCCAGCAGTCAGGACAGGCCTTCCTACGAGCAGTACTTC.

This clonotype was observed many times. DNA of the CDR3: TGTGCCAGCAGCTTAGTGGGGGTTTCGAACACCGGGGAGCTGTTTTTT. Protein product: CASSLVGVSNTGELFF. V and J are TRBV11-3 and TRBJ2-2; either TRBD1 or TRBD2 may fit D (5 bases each). The CDR3 contains 16 residues. Germline CDR1 and CDR2: SGHNT and YENEEA. The V gene lost 1 base and the J gene lost 0 bases, with 9 bases spanning the gap. Full variable domain (remainder filled in from reference TRBV11-3 and TRBJ2-2): EAGVVQSPRYKIIEKKQPVAFWCNPISGHNTLYWYLQNLGQGPELLIRYENEEAVDDSQLPKDRFSAERLKGVDSTLKIQPAELGDSAVYLCASSLVGVSNTGELFFGEGSRLTVL.

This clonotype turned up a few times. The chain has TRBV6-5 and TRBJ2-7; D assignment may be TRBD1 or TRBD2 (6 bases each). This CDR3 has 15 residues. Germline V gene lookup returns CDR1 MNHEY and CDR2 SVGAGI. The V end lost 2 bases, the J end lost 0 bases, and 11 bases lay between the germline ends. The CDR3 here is CASSYGGPLSYEQYF. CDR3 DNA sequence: TGTGCCAGCAGTTACGGGGGGCCTCTCTCCTACGAGCAGTACTTC.

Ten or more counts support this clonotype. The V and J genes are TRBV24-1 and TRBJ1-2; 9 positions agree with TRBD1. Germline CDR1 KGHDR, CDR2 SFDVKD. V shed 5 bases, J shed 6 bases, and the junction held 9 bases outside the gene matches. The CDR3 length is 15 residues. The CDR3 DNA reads TGTGCCACCAGTGGCCCTGACCGGGACAGGGATGGCTACACCTTC. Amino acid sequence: CATSGPDRDRDGYTF.